This T cell receptor (beta chain) comes out of a study of T cells in Graves' hyperthyroidism and ophthalmopathy. Germline CDR1 MNHEY, CDR2 SVGAGI. The CDR3 has 15 amino acids. J was trimmed by 6 bases and V by 2 bases; bases with no gene match: 9. There were TCR beta CDR3 regions amplified from RNA transcripts. HTBI primers were employed in a first-round RT-PCR of the TCR CDR3. MiXCR, applied by TCRdb to the multiplex PCR reads, yields one record per CDR3 protein. The repertoire holds about 610,000 distinct CDR3 sequences, roughly 50% seen once, with about 8.3% in the top ten. This clonotype was recorded at least ten times.

The source of this sequence is a woman aged 18-35 years with Graves' hyperthyroidism. Input material: peripheral blood or thyroid tissue (not recorded which). The rearrangement joins TRBV6-5 to TRBJ2-7, with 8 bases identical to TRBD1. The DNA of the CDR3 is TGTGCCAGCAGTTACAGGACAGGGAAAGTAAGCGAGCAGTACTTC. It translates to CASSYRTGKVSEQYF.